Presented here are 3 T cell receptor beta chains from one specimen sequenced in a study of lymphopenia after photon versus proton radiotherapy. Sequencing used immunoSEQ multiplex PCR; TCRdb keeps in-frame clones, though not all of them. The repertoire holds around 160,000 clones, with less than 90% as singletons. The sample was peripheral blood, taken from a patient treated with photon-based radiotherapy. Every receptor here comes from a man aged 50 or older with gastric cancer.

This clone has a single count. V gene TRBV19 combines with J gene TRBJ2-1; tentative D call: TRBD2 (6 bases). This CDR3 region has 14 residues. Germline lookup yields CDR1 LNHDA and CDR2 SQIVND (reference sequence). Trimming pared 3 bases from V and 7 bases from J, leaving 13 bases between. CDR3 coding DNA: TGTGCCAGTAGTATTGGGGTTGGGGGGAATGAGCAGTTCTTC. Protein: CASSIGVGGNEQFF. Filled out from reference TRBV19 and TRBJ2-1, the complete variable domain reads DGGITQSPKYLFRKEGQNVTLSCEQNLNHDAMYWYRQDPGQGLRLIYYSQIVNDFQKGDIAEGYSVSREKKESFPLTVTSAQKNPTAFYLCASSIGVGGNEQFFGPGTRLTVL.

The genes are TRBV7-2 and TRBJ2-2, with 10 bases matching TRBD2. This CDR3 is built from 15 residues. V trimming: 5 bases; J trimming: 6 bases; junction bases outside the gene matches: 6. The germline gives CDR1 SGHTA, CDR2 FQGNSA. The DNA of the CDR3 is TGTGCCAGCAGCAAGCGGGAGGGGAGGTCCGGGGAGCTGTTTTTT. It translates to CASSKREGRSGELFF.

On this clone: Other DNA sequences in the sample encode the same CDR3. The chain uses TRBV27 and TRBJ2-7; 8 bases map to TRBD2. The V gene's germline CDR1 is MNHEY and CDR2 SMNVEV (reference sequence). The CDR3 loop spans 12 amino acids. Germline trimming cut 8 bases from V and 1 base from J; bases unmatched to any gene: 1. The CDR3 loop reads CASRGGSYEQYF. CDR3 nucleotide sequence: TGTGCCAGCCGCGGGGGGTCCTACGAGCAGTACTTC.